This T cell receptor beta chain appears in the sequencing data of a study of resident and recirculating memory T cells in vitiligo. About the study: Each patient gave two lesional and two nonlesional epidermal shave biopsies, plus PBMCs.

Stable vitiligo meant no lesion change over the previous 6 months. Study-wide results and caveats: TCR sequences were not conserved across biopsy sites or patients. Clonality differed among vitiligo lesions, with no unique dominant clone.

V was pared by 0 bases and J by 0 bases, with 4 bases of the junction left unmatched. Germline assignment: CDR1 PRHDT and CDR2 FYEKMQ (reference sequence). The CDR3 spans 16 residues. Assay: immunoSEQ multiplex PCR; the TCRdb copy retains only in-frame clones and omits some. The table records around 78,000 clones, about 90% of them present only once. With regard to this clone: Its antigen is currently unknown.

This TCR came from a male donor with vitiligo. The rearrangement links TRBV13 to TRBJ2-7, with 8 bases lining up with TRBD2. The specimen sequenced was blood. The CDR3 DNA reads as TGTGCCAGCAGCTTAGGTGGGCGGGAGGACTCCTACGAGCAGTACTTC. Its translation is CASSLGGREDSYEQYF. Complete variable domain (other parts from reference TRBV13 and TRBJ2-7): AAGVIQSPRHLIKEKRETATLKCYPIPRHDTVYWYQQGPGQDPQFLISFYEKMQSDKGSIPDRFSAQQFSDYHSELNMSSLELGDSALYFCASSLGGREDSYEQYFGPGTRLTVT.